In its sample, the clone carrying this TCR beta chain was seen many times. Antigen: not known. Unique molecular identifiers featured in how the TCRbeta library was prepared. TCRdb reprocessed the PCR reads with MiXCR, giving one entry per CDR3 protein. The sample contains nearly 250,000 distinct CDR3 sequences, roughly 8.2% of which appear only once. The data derive from a study of T-cell reconstitution after alpha-beta-depleted transplantation in children. Study outcomes and limitations: Among T cells one year after transplant, newly produced cells accounted for most counts and diversity. For some patients, TCRbeta diversity was high at day 60 because of recipient T cells and thymic progenitors that survived. Reports say that about two months after transplant, the alpha-beta T cells came out of several hundred graft clones that had expanded.

This receptor was obtained from a male patient aged 10-17 years who had a stem cell transplant for acute lymphoblastic leukemia, so the T cells may come from the graft donor. The material was PBMCs, mostly from graft donor cells, obtained 180 days after TCRalphabeta/CD19-depleted stem cell transplant.

The CDR3: CSASGRISYEQYF. The CDR3 DNA follows: TGCAGTGCTAGCGGGAGGATCTCCTACGAGCAGTACTTC. V usage is TRBV20-1 and J usage is TRBJ2-7; 7 bases match TRBD2. Germline values: CDR1 DFQATT, CDR2 SNEGSKA (reference sequence). The junction had 2 bases not matched to a gene; V was cut back by 3 bases and J by 0 bases. The CDR3 consists of 13 residues.